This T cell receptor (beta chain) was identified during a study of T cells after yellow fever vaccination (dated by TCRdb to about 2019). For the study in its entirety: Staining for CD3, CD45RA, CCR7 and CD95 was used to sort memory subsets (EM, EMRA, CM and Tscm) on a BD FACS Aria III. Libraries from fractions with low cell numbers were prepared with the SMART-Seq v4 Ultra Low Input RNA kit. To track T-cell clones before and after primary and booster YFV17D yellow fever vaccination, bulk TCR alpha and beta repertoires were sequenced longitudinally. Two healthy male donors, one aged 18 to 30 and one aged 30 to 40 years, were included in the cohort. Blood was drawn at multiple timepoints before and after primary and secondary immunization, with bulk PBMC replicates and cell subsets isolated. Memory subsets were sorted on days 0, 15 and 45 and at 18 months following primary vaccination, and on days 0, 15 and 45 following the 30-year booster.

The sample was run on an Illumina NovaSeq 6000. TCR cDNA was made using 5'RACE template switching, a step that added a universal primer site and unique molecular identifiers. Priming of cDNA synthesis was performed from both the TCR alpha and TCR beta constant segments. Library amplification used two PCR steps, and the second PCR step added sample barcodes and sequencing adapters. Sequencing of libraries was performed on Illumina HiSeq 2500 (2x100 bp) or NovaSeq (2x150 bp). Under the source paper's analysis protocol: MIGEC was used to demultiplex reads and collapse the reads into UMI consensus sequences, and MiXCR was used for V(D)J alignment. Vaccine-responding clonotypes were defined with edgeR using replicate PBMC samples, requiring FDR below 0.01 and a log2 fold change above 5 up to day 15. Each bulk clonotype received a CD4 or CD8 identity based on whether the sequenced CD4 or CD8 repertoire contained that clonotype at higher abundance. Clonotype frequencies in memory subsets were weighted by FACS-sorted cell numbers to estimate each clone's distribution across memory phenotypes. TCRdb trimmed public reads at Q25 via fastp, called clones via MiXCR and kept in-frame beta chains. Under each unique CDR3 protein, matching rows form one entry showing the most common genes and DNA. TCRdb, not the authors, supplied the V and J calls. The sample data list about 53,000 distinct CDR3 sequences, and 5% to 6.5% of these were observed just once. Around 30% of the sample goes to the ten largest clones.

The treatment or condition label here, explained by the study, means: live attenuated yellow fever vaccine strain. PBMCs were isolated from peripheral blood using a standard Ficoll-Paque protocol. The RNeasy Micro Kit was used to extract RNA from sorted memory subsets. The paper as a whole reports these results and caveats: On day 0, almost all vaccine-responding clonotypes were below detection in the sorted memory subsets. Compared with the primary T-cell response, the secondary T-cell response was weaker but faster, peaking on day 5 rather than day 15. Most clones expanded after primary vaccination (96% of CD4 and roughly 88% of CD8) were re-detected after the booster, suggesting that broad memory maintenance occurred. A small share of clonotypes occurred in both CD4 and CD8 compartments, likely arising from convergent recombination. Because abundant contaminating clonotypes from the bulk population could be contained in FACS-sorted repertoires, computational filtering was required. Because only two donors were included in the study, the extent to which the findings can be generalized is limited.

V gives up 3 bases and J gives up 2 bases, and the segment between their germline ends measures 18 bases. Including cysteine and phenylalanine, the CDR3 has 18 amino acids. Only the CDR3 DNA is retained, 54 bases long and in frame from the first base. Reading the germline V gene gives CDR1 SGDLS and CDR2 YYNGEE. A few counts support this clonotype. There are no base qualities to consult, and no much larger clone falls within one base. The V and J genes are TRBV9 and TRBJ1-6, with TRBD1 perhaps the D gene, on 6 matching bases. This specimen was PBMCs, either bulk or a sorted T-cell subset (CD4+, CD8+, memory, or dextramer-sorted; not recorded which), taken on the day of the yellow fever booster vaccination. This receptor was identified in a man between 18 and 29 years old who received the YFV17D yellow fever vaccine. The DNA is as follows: TGTGCCAGCAGCGCCTATAACAGGGATCCTCCCTATAATTCACCCCTCCACTTT. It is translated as CASSAYNRDPPYNSPLHF.